In its sample, the clone carrying this TCR beta chain was seen a few times. Its antigen remains unidentified. This sample was included in a study of T cells after yellow fever vaccination. It was through 5'RACE template switching that TCR cDNA was made, with a universal primer site and UMIs added. One entry per CDR3 protein, called by TCRdb with MiXCR from the 5' RACE reads. Of about 300,000 distinct CDR3 sequences in the sample, less than 9.5% are singletons; the top ten hold about 3.7%. V lost 2 bases to trimming and J lost 5 bases, with 11 bases between them. The CDR3 sequence is 14 residues long. The V gene's germline CDR1 is SGHDT and CDR2 YYEEEE. The study, taken as a whole, reports: Only a small proportion of the clonotypes turned up in both the CD4 and the CD8 compartments, likely arising from convergent recombination. Abundant clonotypes from the bulk population could have been carried over as contaminants into FACS-sorted repertoires. Although the secondary response was weaker, it peaked faster, at day 5 versus 15.

The specimen comprised CD4+ T cells sorted from PBMCs, sampled 5 days after the yellow fever booster vaccination. The clonotype comes from a man between 18 and 35 years old who received the YFV17D yellow fever vaccine. This chain joins TRBV5-6 and TRBJ2-4, with D unclear. The CDR3 region has the DNA TGTGCCAGCAGCTTTTACGAAATCCAAAACATTCAGTACTTC. Translating it yields CASSFYEIQNIQYF.